The text below deals with one T cell receptor (beta chain). The patients, who ranged from 18 to 65 in age, presented with newly diagnosed hyperthyroidism lasting under 2 months. This sample is drawn from a study of T cells in Graves' hyperthyroidism and ophthalmopathy. V was shortened by 4 bases and J by 0 bases, with 12 bases between the two germline ends. The CDR3 runs 16 residues. Germline-derived CDR1 and CDR2 are MNHEY and SVGAGI. Authors of the study amplified TCR beta CDR3 regions from RNA transcripts. A first-round RT-PCR of the TCR CDR3 used the HTBI primer set. TCRdb ran MiXCR on the multiplex PCR reads and lists one entry per CDR3 protein. The table has a few hundred thousand distinct CDR3 sequences, under 25% seen once.

Sequenced material: blood. The sequence derives from a man between 18 and 35 years old with Graves' hyperthyroidism. The V gene is TRBV6-5, the J gene TRBJ2-2; D is unclear. CDR3 DNA sequence: TGTGCCAGCAGTTTAGGCCAGGACCCGAACACCGGGGAGCTGTTTTTT. Its protein product is CASSLGQDPNTGELFF.